This section outlines one T cell receptor (beta chain) sequence together with its context. The CDR3 extends over 16 amino acids. Losses at the gene ends were 0 bases for V and 3 bases for J; bases not matched to a gene: 2. In germline, CDR1 is SGHRS, CDR2 YFSETQ. Measured with immunoSEQ multiplex PCR; TCRdb has only the in-frame clones, and not every one. Here the sample spans over 250,000 clones, approximately 78% being singletons. The data derive from a study of blood T cell repertoires in COVID-19. At the level of the study: Samples taken during acute and convalescent COVID-19 were collected in the United States, Italy and Spain. From T cells, B-cell-depleted T cells, or PBMCs came the material, which was cDNA or gDNA.

The study recruited people aged roughly 18 to 95 years across more than 20 US areas. People in the exposed group encountered a COVID-19 case within 2 weeks before entering the study. V is TRBV5-1 and J is TRBJ2-1; TRBD2 matches at 11 bases. The receptor comes from a man in his forties who had been exposed to COVID-19. Material: PBMCs or T cells enriched from blood (not recorded which). CDR3 sequence: CASSLVGTSGYNEQFF. The CDR3 DNA is TGCGCCAGCAGCTTGGTCGGGACTAGCGGCTACAATGAGCAGTTCTTC.